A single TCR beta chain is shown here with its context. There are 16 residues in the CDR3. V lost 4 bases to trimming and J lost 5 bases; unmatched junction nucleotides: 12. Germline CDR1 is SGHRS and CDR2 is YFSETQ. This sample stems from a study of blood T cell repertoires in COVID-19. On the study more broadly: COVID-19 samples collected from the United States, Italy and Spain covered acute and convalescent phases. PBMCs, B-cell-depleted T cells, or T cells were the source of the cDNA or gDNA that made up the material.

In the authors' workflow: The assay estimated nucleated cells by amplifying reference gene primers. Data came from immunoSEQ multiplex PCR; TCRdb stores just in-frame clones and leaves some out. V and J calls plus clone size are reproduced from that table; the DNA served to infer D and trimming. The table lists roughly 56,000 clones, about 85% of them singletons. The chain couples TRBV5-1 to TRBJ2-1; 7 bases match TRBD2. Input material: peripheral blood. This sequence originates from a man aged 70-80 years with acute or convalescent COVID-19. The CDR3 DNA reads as TGCGCCAGCAGCCCGGGGCTCCGGGACTACAACAATGAGCAGTTCTTC. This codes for CASSPGLRDYNNEQFF.